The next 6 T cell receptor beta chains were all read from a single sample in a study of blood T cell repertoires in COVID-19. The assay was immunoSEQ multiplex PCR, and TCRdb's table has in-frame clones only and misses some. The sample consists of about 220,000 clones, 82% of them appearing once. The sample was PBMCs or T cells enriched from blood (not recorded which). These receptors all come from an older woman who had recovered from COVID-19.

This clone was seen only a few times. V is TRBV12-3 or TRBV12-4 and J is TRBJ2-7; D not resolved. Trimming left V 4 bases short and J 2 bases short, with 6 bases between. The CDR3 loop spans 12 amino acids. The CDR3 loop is CASSSRPYEQYF. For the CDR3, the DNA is TGTGCCAGCAGTTCTAGGCCCTACGAGCAGTACTTC.

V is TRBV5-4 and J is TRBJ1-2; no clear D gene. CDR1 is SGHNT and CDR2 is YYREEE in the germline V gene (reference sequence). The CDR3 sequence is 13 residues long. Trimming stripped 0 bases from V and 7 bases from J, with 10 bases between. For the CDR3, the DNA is TGTGCCAGCAGCTTGGCCCGAGGGTCTGGCTACACCTTC. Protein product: CASSLARGSGYTF.

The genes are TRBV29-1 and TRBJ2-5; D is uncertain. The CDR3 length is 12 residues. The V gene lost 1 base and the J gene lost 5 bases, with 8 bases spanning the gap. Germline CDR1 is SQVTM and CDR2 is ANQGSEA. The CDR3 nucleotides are TGCAGCGTTGAAGTGGTGAGGGAGACCCAGTACTTC. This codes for CSVEVVRETQYF.

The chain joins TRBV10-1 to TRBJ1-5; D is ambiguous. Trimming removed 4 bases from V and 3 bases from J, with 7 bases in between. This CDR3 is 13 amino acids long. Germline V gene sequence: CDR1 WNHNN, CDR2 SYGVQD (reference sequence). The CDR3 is CASSAEINQPQHF. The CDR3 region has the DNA TGCGCCAGCAGTGCAGAAATCAATCAGCCCCAGCATTTT.

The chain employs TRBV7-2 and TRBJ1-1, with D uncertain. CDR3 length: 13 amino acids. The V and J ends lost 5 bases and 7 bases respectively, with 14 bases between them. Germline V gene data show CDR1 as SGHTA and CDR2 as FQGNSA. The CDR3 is CASSVMRKGEAFF. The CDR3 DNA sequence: TGTGCCAGCAGCGTCATGAGGAAAGGTGAAGCTTTCTTT.

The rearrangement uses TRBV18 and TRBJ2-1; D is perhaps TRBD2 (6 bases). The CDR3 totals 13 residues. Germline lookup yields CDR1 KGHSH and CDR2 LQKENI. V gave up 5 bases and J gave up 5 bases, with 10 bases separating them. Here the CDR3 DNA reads TGTGCCAGCTCATCGCTAGCGAACAATGAGCAGTTCTTC. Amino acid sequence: CASSSLANNEQFF.